A selection of T cell receptor beta chains follows, all from one sample in a study of cytotoxic CD8 clonotypes in ibrutinib-treated CLL. Produced via immunoSEQ multiplex PCR; TCRdb's table is partial and in-frame only. The repertoire holds 20,000 to 25,000 clones, with approximately 71% as singletons. Sample: PBMCs, taken after 12 months of ibrutinib treatment. The receptors were gathered from a human donor with chronic lymphocytic leukemia. Both conserved end residues are part of each CDR3. A D gene is named only where the DNA matches it firmly. The size entry is marked missing in some rows and otherwise reads once, few, many or a size class.

>TRBD2|TRBV29-1|TRBJ2-7|NA
CSVGSGGSYEQYF
TGCAGCGTTGGTAGCGGGGGGTCCTACGAGCAGTACTTC
>TRBD1|TRBV5-1|TRBJ1-1|NA
CASSRQGANTEAFF
TGCGCCAGCAGCCGACAGGGGGCGAACACTGAAGCTTTCTTT
>TRBD2|TRBV18|TRBJ2-5|NA
CASSPQAGGSETQYF
TGTGCCAGCTCACCGCAAGCGGGGGGGTCAGAGACCCAGTACTTC
>NA|TRBV6-5|TRBJ1-1|NA
CASIKRQHTEAFF
TGTGCCAGCATCAAAAGACAGCACACTGAAGCTTTCTTT
>TRBD1|TRBV6-6|TRBJ1-5|NA
CASSLQGSQPQHF
TGTGCCAGCAGCCTACAGGGGAGTCAGCCCCAGCATTTT
>NA|TRBV19|TRBJ2-3|NA
CASSTGLARTDTQYF
TGTGCCAGTAGTACCGGACTGGCAAGAACAGATACGCAGTATTTT
>NA|TRBV9|TRBJ1-5|NA
CASSPTGFSNQPQHF
TGTGCCAGCAGCCCTACAGGTTTTAGCAATCAGCCCCAGCATTTT
>NA|TRBV5-6|TRBJ1-4|NA
CASSGFDLLGEKLFF
TGTGCCAGCAGCGGATTTGACCTCCTCGGTGAAAAACTGTTTTTT
>NA|TRBV7-9|TRBJ2-5|NA
CASSLARGGETQYF
TGTGCCAGCAGCTTAGCCAGGGGAGGGGAGACCCAGTACTTC
>NA|TRBV18|TRBJ2-2|NA
CASSAGQNTGELFF
TGTGCCAGCTCAGCCGGACAGAACACCGGGGAGCTGTTTTTT
>TRBD1|TRBV4-3|TRBJ2-2|NA
CASSRQGQGKGTGELFF
TGCGCCAGCAGCCGGCAGGGACAGGGAAAGGGGACCGGGGAGCTGTTTTTT
>TRBD2|TRBV7-3|TRBJ2-1|NA
CASSLGSGGAENEQFF
TGTGCCAGCAGCTTAGGTAGCGGGGGGGCCGAGAATGAGCAGTTCTTC
>NA|TRBV11-2|TRBJ2-5|few
CASSRQIQETQYF
TGTGCCAGCAGCCGACAGATCCAAGAGACCCAGTACTTC
>NA|TRBV19|TRBJ1-1|NA
CASSQAKGTEAFF
TGTGCCAGTAGTCAGGCCAAGGGCACTGAAGCTTTCTTT
>NA|TRBV6-6|TRBJ2-7|NA
CATTGPLPSEQYF
TGTGCCACCACAGGGCCGCTCCCCTCCGAGCAGTACTTC
>NA|TRBV5-1|TRBJ1-2|NA
CASSSRVVGYGYTF
TGCGCCAGCAGTTCCAGGGTTGTAGGCTATGGCTACACCTTC
>TRBD1|TRBV4-3|TRBJ2-5|few
CASSRGDRGEETQYF
TGCGCCAGCAGCCGAGGGGACAGGGGCGAAGAGACCCAGTACTTC
>TRBD2|TRBV18|TRBJ2-1|NA
CASSPNLGTSGGPRYNEQFF
TGTGCCAGCTCACCAAATCTCGGGACTAGCGGGGGGCCGCGCTACAATGAGCAGTTCTTC
>NA|TRBV7-2|TRBJ2-7|NA
CASSPRTPPRQYF
TGTGCCAGCAGCCCCCGGACCCCACCACGGCAGTACTTC
>TRBD1|TRBV6-4|TRBJ2-7|NA
CASSSGQGREQYF
TGTGCCAGCAGTAGCGGACAGGGGCGAGAGCAGTACTTC
>NA|TRBV6-5|TRBJ2-7|NA
CASSYGGEQYF
TGTGCCAGCAGTTATGGGGGCGAGCAGTACTTC
>NA|TRBV5-1|TRBJ2-7|NA
CASSLSGSSASLAYEQYF
TGCGCCAGCAGCTTGTCAGGATCGTCGGCGTCTCTGGCCTACGAGCAGTACTTC
>TRBD1|TRBV2|TRBJ2-3|NA
CASRDRGSDTQYF
TGTGCCAGCAGGGACAGGGGCTCAGATACGCAGTATTTT
>NA|TRBV2|TRBJ1-5|NA
CASSKEGSNQPQHF
TGTGCCAGCAGCAAGGAGGGCAGCAATCAGCCCCAGCATTTT
>NA|TRBV4-2|TRBJ2-5|NA
CASSQGGGAGETQYF
TGTGCCAGCAGCCAAGGTGGGGGGGCCGGAGAGACCCAGTACTTC
>NA|TRBV4-3|TRBJ2-7|NA
CASSQEWRTLGSYEQYF
TGCGCCAGCAGCCAAGAGTGGAGGACGCTTGGATCCTACGAGCAGTACTTC
>NA|TRBV7-2|TRBJ2-6|NA
CASRDRGSGANVLTF
TGTGCCAGCAGGGACCGCGGCTCGGGGGCCAACGTCCTGACTTTC
>NA|TRBV18|TRBJ1-4|few
CASSPQGGNEKLFF
TGTGCCAGCTCGCCACAGGGTGGAAATGAAAAACTGTTTTTT